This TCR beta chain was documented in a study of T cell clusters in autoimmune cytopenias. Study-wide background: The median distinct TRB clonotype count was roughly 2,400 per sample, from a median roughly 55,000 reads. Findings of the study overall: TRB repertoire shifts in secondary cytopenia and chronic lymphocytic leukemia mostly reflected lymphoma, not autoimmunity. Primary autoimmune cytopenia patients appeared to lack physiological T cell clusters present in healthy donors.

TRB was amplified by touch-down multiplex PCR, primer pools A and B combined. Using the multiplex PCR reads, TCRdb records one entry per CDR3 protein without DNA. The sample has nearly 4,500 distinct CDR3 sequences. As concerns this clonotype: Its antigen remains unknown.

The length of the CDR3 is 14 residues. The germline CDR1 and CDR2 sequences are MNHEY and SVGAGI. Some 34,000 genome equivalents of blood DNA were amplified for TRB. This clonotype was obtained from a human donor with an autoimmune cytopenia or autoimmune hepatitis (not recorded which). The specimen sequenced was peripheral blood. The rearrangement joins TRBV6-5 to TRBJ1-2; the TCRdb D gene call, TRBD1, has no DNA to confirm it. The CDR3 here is CASSYTGTNYGYTF.